This T cell receptor beta chain was identified in a study of cytomegalovirus exposure and HLA in healthy donors (dated by TCRdb to 2015 to 2018). About the full investigation: In an earlier analysis of some 610 of the donors, roughly 300 Gb of sequence data and some 120 million unique TCR beta sequences from about 179 million T cells were reported. A later genetic analysis used genome-wide SNP genotypes for about three fifths of the 666 donors, treating that subset as a discovery cohort. An earlier analysis of 587 of the donors applied high-throughput TCR beta sequencing to assess whether each TCR beta V gene segment acted as functional or pseudogenic. Rather than using new phenotypic data, the later analysis identified candidate immune exposures from TCR beta sequences and from how often those sequences occurred across donors. All discovery cohort repertoires had been generated using a single sequencing platform. HLA typing covered class I and class II loci at four-digit resolution. Across about 370 genotyped donors of the cohort, an average of approximately 240,000 unique TCR beta nucleotide sequences per donor were sequenced, and 15% to 20% of those sequences were non-productive. Besides the first cohort of under 700 subjects, a separate validation cohort made up of 120 different subjects was used. Four to six DR-DQ haplotypes were handled as single units for association and clustering, since linkage in the cohort was strong. The study used immunosequencing to profile the T cell repertoires of more than 650 subjects and linked those repertoires to cytomegalovirus serostatus. To predict cytomegalovirus infection status, the study combined high-throughput TCR immunosequencing, statistical association of individual TCRs with disease status, and machine learning. The study aimed to test whether cataloging public T cell receptors could reveal signatures of past pathogen exposure. The genetic ancestry cluster associated with self-reported Caucasian donors included over 65% of the roughly 410 genotyped donors. A later analysis re-examined previously published TCR beta repertoires from around 670 donors and added high-resolution HLA genotyping to investigate patterns of TCR occurrence. Alongside the repertoire data, information on donor age, sex, ethnicity and CMV serostatus was compiled. Typing coverage varied by locus: roughly 629-640 donors for A, B, C, DRB1 and DQB1; more than 500 for DQA1; about 590 for DPA1; 450 to 480 for DPB1. Roughly 300 gigabases of sequencing data and roughly 80 million unique TCR sequences made up an early release that covered several hundred HLA-typed donors.

The V end loses 8 bases and the J end loses 2 bases, and a stretch of 10 bases separates them. Via the germline V gene, CDR1 is MRHNA and CDR2 SNTAGT. The CDR3 contains 13 residues, cysteine and phenylalanine counted. Solely the CDR3 DNA is kept, with 39 bases framed from the first base. The cohort was made up of about 610 healthy bone marrow donors. At the time of sampling, all cohort members were nominally healthy, though unrecorded immune exposures were likely present. The donor was CMV seronegative and was included in the group of over 300 seronegative cohort members. A peripheral blood sample was provided by each donor, and peripheral blood mononuclear cells were used for TCR beta sequencing. Genomic DNA extraction from the blood cell samples was performed with the Qiagen DNeasy Blood Extraction Kit. Concerning this clone: The antigen it recognizes is unknown.

Preparation of the library involved the immunoSEQ multiplex PCR assay. A mixture of 60 forward primers for TCR Vbeta segments and 13 reverse primers for TCR Jbeta segments was used in the multiplex PCR. The CDR3 region of rearranged TCR beta genes was amplified from genomic DNA with a multiplex PCR assay. The Illumina HiSeq System was used to sequence the amplified TCR beta libraries as 87-base-pair reads. The original methods were these. A later analysis tallied approximately 87 million unique TCR beta chains across the 666 repertoires, and some 10 million of those chains were shared by two or more donors. Raw reads were error-corrected and collapsed into unique sequences by a nearest-neighbor algorithm in which closely related sequences were merged to remove PCR and sequencing errors. CDR3 sequences were aligned to IMGT reference sequences to assign V, D and J gene segments. Each retained sequence needed at least a six-nucleotide match to both a V gene segment and a J gene segment. A rearrangement was called productive if the CDR3 had no stop codons and remained in frame with V and J, and every other rearrangement was called non-productive. Following IMGT convention, CDR3 was defined as the stretch from the second conserved V-encoded cysteine up to the conserved J-encoded phenylalanine. The earlier analysis of roughly 590 of the donors excluded sequences that lacked an unambiguous match to a single V gene segment. An earlier analysis of 500 to 700 of the donors classified V segments as functional when productive rearrangements were above 56.7% and as segregating when the standard deviation between donors was above 5%. A statistical classification framework was built for diagnosing cytomegalovirus status from the catalog of TCR beta chain sequences. In a later analysis, TCR nucleotide sequences were compared against IMGT/GENE-DB human TR gene sequences so that V and J genes could be assigned. In a later analysis, CDR3 sequences and most-parsimonious VDJ recombination scenarios were assigned using the TCRdist pipeline. In a later analysis, each TCR beta chain was defined by its CDR3 amino acid sequence together with its V-gene family, and reads lacking a unique V-gene family were excluded. In a later analysis, 500 to 650 highly shared, low-generation-probability nucleotide sequences were removed to address suspected cross-contamination and a sequencing artifact. In a later analysis, a clonal expansion index was calculated for each public chain from normalized within-repertoire ranks of inferred template counts. Generation probabilities in a later analysis came from a VDJ recombination model fitted to out-of-frame rearrangements, and those results were checked against IGoR. Hypergeometric tests were used in a later analysis to score TCR-TCR, TCR-HLA and TCR-CMV co-occurrence, with a repertoire-size bias correction applied to the TCR pairs. A later analysis estimated false discovery rates by permuting HLA or CMV assignments 20 times. In a later analysis, co-occurring TCRs were grouped using DBSCAN, and TCRdist sequence similarity was added for clustering within HLA-allele-positive subsets. Repertoires with fewer than 30,000 or more than 120,000 public chains were left out of co-occurrence clustering, as were five repertoires with anomalous nucleotide sharing. This is the immuneACCESS table as TCRdb keeps it, with only in-frame sequences that have V and J called. A part of the clones is gone; compared with another copy, unresolved V genes explain less than half, and the rest is unexplained. V and J calls and clone size are those listed in that table; D and trimming were worked out from the DNA. The table for this sample records roughly 120,000 clones. Roughly 1% of the sample lies in the top ten.

What the research found in general, with its limitations: A few of the identified cytomegalovirus-associated TCR beta chains were confirmed in vitro to be specific for cytomegalovirus antigens. Because the 87-base-pair reads could not distinguish some IMGT-functional V segments, including TRBV6-2 and TRBV6-3, those segments were excluded. Strong co-occurrence of HLA alleles, especially DR and DQ, made assigning TCR associations to individual alleles difficult. A further reported finding was that TCR beta sequences accurately predicted the HLA-A and HLA-B alleles for most subjects in the first cohort. Because some donors lacked HLA typing at each locus, the association tests relied only on the typed subset. The study gave a list of over 150 TCR beta chains associated with cytomegalovirus. A group of highly shared sequence variants was considered likely to be a technical artifact of the sequencing pipeline. The cohort was sequenced for TCR beta chains only, and without alpha or paired-chain data the features that could be detected were limited. In a later analysis, around 17,000 TCR beta sequences were associated with specific HLA alleles at a false discovery rate of 0.05. A later analysis found that TCR association rates varied across HLA loci, with DRB1 alleles showing the most associated TCRs and HLA-C alleles the fewest. Sequencing depth was assumed to be roughly uniform across donors in the presence/absence analyses, though that assumption may not hold. The authors suggested that the approach could potentially be extended to other disease states and immunological phenotypes. Because counts were too low, seventeen rarely observed V segments, including chromosome 9 orphons, were excluded from the earlier analysis of several hundred of the donors. Cytomegalovirus status was reported to be diagnosed by the classifier with high specificity and sensitivity in both the original and validation cohorts. A later genetic analysis associated a missense DCLRE1C variant with V-gene and J-gene trimming of TCR beta chains, and an independent cohort replicated the association. Most CMV-associated TCR beta chains appeared to be HLA-restricted in a later analysis, and the HLA associations seemed to be driven largely by CMV exposure. Most TCR sequences were observed very rarely across donors, whereas some public TCRs were present in many individuals. In a later analysis, HLA-associated TCR beta chains were found to be more clonally expanded and to have lower generation probabilities than equally common non-associated chains. In a later analysis, several top co-occurrence clusters were reported to appear linked to parvovirus B19, influenza, CMV and Epstein-Barr virus. In an earlier analysis of a few hundred of the donors, most TCR beta V segments were observed in productive rearrangements about 87% or about 30% of the time, broadly matching IMGT annotations. Immune exposure information for the cohort was limited to CMV serostatus. In a later genetic analysis, fewer N-insertions in productive TCRs were reported among donors in an Asian-associated ancestry cluster than the roughly 710-donor mean. Correlated functional status among segregating V segments might reflect linkage disequilibrium, but an unknown experimental factor could not be ruled out.

This receptor chain uses TRBV6-4 and TRBJ2-1, with the identity of the D gene unclear. This TCR was recovered from a man between 18 and 29 years old in good health and CMV-seronegative. Sequencing was carried out using PBMCs. The bases are TGTGCCAGCGGGCTTGACCCCTACAATGAGCAGTTCTTC. It translates as CASGLDPYNEQFF.